This T cell receptor beta chain stems from a study of brain T cells in children with intractable seizures. This table comes from immunoSEQ multiplex PCR, and its TCRdb copy is limited to in-frame clones, with some not included. The data show fewer than 50,000 clones, 80% to 95% seen once. This CDR3 contains 14 residues. V was pared by 3 bases and J by 7 bases, with 10 bases between. Germline CDR1 is LGHDT and CDR2 is YNNKEL (reference sequence). The material was peripheral blood, obtained at surgery. The sequence was collected from a girl aged 2 to 10 with tuberous sclerosis and intractable seizures. The chain couples TRBV3-1 (or the pseudogene TRBV3-2) to TRBJ1-6; D may be TRBD1 (5 bases). CDR3 nucleotides: TGTGCCAGCAGCCATCTCTCAGGGAATTCACCCCTCCACTTT. This codes for CASSHLSGNSPLHF.